This is a list of T cell receptor beta chains from one sample in a study of T cells of healthy individuals. MiXCR was run by TCRdb on the 5' RACE reads, yielding one entry per CDR3 protein. Of approximately 52,000 distinct CDR3 sequences in the sample, roughly 14% were seen once. These receptors originate from a human donor in good health. Each CDR3 is given with its conserved first and last residue. A D gene is named only where the DNA matches it firmly. Size is stated for part of the rows, as once, few or many counts, or as a class when the clone is expanded.

V	D	size	J	DNA	CDR3
TRBV9	TRBD2	.	TRBJ2-2	TGTGCCAGCAGCGTAGGCGGTGGCGGGGGGCACACCGGGGAGCTGTTTTTT	CASSVGGGGGHTGELFF
TRBV5-1	.	.	TRBJ1-1	TGCGCCAGCAGCTTCGATAGGGAAAGCACTGAAGCTTTCTTT	CASSFDRESTEAFF
TRBV7-9	TRBD2	few	TRBJ2-7	TGTGCCAGCAGTCCGGGGGGGCCATACGAGCAGTACTTC	CASSPGGPYEQYF
TRBV2	.	.	TRBJ2-5	TGTGCCAGCGGGGGGGACAATCAAGAGACCCAGTACTTC	CASGGDNQETQYF
TRBV10-3	TRBD2	few	TRBJ2-5	TGTGCCATCAGTGAATTTGTACTAGCGGGGGGCCAAGAGACCCAGTACTTC	CAISEFVLAGGQETQYF
TRBV5-5	TRBD1	few	TRBJ1-5	TGTGCCAGCAGCTTCGAACAGGGGCAGCGTCAGCCCCAGCATTTT	CASSFEQGQRQPQHF
TRBV5-1	TRBD1	many	TRBJ2-7	TGCGCCAGCAGCTTGGACGGGACAGGGCTCTCCTACGAGCAGTACTTC	CASSLDGTGLSYEQYF
TRBV29-1	TRBD1	few	TRBJ1-1	TGCAGCGCAGCGACAGGGGTGGACACTGAAGCTTTCTTT	CSAATGVDTEAFF
TRBV29-1	TRBD1	.	TRBJ2-5	TGCAGCGTTACATCCGGGACAGGGTCGCAAGAGACCCAGTACTTC	CSVTSGTGSQETQYF
TRBV20-1	TRBD1	few	TRBJ2-7	TGCAGTGCTTACGACCCGACAGGGCCGTGGGAGCAGTACTTC	CSAYDPTGPWEQYF
TRBV7-9	.	many	TRBJ2-7	TGTGCCAGCAGCTTATTCCCCCCGGAGGGCACCTACGAGCAGTACTTC	CASSLFPPEGTYEQYF
TRBV27	TRBD2	many	TRBJ2-7	TGTGCCAGCAGTTTAGCGGCTAGCGGGACCTACGAGCAGTACTTC	CASSLAASGTYEQYF
TRBV7-9	.	.	TRBJ2-5	TGTGCCAGCAGCTTATGGACAGTTCAAGAGACCCAGTACTTC	CASSLWTVQETQYF
TRBV29-1	.	few	TRBJ2-7	TGCAGCGTTGAAGGGACAGAGGACTACGAGCAGTACTTC	CSVEGTEDYEQYF
TRBV5-1	.	.	TRBJ2-7	TGCGCCAGCAGCTTGGCCGGCGGCTCCTACGAGCAGTACTTC	CASSLAGGSYEQYF
TRBV27	.	.	TRBJ1-3	TGTGCCAGCAGTTTATCCGGCCGCTCCGGAAACACCATATATTTT	CASSLSGRSGNTIYF
TRBV5-6	TRBD1	many	TRBJ1-2	TGTGCCAGCAGCGTTGTCAGGGGGCAGGGCTACACCTTC	CASSVVRGQGYTF
TRBV27	.	.	TRBJ2-1	TGTGCCAGCAGTTTCGGAGCTTACGGTGAGCAGTTCTTC	CASSFGAYGEQFF
TRBV10-3	TRBD2	many	TRBJ2-1	TGTGCCATCAGTGAGTCCGCGGGAGCCTACAATGAGCAGTTCTTC	CAISESAGAYNEQFF
TRBV3-1	TRBD1	.	TRBJ2-2	TGTGCCAGCAGCCAGGCGCGAGGGGGCCCCGGGGAGCTGTTTTTT	CASSQARGGPGELFF
TRBV5-1	.	.	TRBJ2-7	TGCGCCAGCAGCTTGGCCTTGGGCGGGACGGACGAGCAGTACTTC	CASSLALGGTDEQYF
TRBV6-5	TRBD1	.	TRBJ2-3	TGTGCCAGCCACAAGTTCGGGACAGCGGTCACAGATACGCAGTATTTT	CASHKFGTAVTDTQYF
TRBV7-2	.	few	TRBJ2-3	TGTGCCAGCAGCTCCTTTCGCGGAGCTGCAGATACGCAGTATTTT	CASSSFRGAADTQYF
TRBV6-5	.	few	TRBJ1-2	TGTGCCAGCAGTTACCGACAGTCCTATGGCTACACCTTC	CASSYRQSYGYTF
TRBV2	.	few	TRBJ2-7	TGTGCCAAAGGATTCGGGGATCGCGAGCAGTACTTC	CAKGFGDREQYF
TRBV4-1	.	.	TRBJ1-5	TGCGCCAGCAGCCAATTGGACTTACTGCCGAGCAATCAGCCCCAGCATTTT	CASSQLDLLPSNQPQHF
TRBV7-2	.	few	TRBJ2-7	TGTGCCAGCAGCTTAGAGCTCTACGAGCAGTACTTC	CASSLELYEQYF
TRBV12-3/TRBV12-4	.	few	TRBJ1-1	TGTGCCAGCAGGCCCATTATGAACACTGAAGCTTTCTTT	CASRPIMNTEAFF